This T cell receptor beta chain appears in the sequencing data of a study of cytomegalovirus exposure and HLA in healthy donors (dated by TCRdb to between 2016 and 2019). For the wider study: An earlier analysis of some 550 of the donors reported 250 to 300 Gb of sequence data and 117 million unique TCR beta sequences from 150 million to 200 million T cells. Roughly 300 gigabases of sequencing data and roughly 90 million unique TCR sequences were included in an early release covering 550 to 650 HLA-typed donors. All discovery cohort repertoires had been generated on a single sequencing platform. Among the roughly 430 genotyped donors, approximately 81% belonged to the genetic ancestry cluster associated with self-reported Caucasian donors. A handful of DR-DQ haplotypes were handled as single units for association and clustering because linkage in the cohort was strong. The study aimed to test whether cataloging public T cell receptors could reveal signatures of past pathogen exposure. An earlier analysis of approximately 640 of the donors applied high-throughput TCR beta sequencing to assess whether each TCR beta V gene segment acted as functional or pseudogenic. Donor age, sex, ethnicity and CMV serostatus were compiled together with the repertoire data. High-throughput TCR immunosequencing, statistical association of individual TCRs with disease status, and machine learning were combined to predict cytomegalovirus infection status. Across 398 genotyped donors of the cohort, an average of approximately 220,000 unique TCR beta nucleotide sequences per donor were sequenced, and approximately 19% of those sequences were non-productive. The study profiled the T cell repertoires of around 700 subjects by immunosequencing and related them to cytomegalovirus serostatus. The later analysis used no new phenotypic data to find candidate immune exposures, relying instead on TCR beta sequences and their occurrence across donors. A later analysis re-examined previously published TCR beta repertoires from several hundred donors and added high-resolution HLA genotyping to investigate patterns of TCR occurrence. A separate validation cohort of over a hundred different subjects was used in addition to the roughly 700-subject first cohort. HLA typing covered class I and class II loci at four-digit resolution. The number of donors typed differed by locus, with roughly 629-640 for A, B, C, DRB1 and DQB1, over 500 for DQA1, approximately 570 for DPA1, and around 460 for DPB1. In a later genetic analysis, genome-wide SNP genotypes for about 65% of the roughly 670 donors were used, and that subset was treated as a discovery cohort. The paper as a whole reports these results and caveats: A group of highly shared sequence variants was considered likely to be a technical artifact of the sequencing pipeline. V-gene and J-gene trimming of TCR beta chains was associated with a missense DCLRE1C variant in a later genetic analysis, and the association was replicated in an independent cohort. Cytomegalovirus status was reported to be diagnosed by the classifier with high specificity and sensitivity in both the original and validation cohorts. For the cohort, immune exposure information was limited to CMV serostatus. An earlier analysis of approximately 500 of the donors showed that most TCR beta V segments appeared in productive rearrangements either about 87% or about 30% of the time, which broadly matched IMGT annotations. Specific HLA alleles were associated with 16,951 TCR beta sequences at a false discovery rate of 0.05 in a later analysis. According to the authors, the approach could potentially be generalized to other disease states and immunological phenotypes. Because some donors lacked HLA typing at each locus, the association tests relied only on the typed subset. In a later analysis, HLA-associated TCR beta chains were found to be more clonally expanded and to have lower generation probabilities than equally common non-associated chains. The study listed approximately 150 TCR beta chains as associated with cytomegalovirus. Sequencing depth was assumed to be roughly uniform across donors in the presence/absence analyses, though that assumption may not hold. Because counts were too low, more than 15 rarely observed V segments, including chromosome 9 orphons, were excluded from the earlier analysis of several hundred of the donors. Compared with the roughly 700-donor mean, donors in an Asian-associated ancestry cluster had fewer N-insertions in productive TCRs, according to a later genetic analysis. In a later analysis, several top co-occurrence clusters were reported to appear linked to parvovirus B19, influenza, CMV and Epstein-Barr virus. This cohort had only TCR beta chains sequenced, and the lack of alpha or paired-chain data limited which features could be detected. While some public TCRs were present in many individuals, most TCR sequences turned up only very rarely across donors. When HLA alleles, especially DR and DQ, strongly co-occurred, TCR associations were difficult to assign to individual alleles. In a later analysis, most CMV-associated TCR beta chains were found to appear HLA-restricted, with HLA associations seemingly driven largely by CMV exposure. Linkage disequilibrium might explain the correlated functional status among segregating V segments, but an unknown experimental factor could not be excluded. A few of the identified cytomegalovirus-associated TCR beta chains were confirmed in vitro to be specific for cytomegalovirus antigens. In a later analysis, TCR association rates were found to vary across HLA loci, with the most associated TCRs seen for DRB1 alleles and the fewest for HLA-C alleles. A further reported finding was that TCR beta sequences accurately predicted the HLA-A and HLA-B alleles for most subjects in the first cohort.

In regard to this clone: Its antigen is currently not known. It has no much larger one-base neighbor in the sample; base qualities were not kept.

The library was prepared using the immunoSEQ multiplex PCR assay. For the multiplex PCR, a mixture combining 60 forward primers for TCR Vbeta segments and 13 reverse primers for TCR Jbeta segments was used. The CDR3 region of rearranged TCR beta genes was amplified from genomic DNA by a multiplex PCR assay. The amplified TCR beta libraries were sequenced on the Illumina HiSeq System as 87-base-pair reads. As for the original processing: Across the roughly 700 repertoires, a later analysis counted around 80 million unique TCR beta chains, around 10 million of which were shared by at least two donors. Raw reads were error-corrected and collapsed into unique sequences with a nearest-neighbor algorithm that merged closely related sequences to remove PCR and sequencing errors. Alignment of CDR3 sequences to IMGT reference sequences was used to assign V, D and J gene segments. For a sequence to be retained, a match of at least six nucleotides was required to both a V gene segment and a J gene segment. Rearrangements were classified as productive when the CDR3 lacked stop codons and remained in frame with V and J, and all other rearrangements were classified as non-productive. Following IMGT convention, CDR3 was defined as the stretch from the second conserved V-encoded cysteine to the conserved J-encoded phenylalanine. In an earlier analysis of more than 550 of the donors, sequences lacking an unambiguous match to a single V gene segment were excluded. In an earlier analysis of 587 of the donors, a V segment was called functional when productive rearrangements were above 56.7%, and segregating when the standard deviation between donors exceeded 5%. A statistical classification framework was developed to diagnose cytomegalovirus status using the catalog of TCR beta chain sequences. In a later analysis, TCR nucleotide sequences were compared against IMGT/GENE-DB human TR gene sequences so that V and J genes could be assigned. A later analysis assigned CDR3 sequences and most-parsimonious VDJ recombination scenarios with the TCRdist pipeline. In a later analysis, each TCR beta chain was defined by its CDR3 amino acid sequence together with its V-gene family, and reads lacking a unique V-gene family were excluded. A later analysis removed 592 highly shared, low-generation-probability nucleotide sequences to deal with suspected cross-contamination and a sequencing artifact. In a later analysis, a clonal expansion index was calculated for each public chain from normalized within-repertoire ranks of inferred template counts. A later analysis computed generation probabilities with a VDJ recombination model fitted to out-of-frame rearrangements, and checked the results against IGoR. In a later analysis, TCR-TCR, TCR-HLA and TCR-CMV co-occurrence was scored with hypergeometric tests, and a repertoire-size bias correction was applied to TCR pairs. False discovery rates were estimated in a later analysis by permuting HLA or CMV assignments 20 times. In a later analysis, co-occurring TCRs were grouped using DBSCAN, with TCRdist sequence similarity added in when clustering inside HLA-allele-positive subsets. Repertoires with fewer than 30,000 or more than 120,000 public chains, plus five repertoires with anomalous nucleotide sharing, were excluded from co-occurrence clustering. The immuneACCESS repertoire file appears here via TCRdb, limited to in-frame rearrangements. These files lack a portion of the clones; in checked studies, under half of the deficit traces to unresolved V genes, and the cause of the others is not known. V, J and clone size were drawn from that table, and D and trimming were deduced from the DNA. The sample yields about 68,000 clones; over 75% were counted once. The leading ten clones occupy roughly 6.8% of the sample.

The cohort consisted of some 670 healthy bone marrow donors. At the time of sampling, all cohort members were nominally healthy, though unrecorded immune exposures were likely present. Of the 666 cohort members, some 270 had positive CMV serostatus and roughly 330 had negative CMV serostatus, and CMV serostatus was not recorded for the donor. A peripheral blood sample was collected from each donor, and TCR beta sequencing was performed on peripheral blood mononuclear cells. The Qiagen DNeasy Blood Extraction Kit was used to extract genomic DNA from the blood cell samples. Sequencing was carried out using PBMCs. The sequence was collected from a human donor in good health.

The CDR3 region has the sequence CASSVGTSGGFQAQETQYF. The DNA sequence is as follows: TGTGCCAGCAGCGTCGGGACTAGCGGGGGGTTCCAGGCACAAGAGACCCAGTACTTC. The V and J segments used are TRBV9 and TRBJ2-5; 15 bases in the junction line up with TRBD2. Taken from the germline V gene, the CDR1 and CDR2 loops are SGDLS and YYNGEE. V loses 2 bases at its end and J loses 2 bases; junction bases beyond the gene matches: 10. There are 19 amino acids in the CDR3, from cysteine to phenylalanine inclusive. Just CDR3 DNA is preserved here, 57 bases in frame from base 1.